This TCR beta chain was captured in a study of shared clonotypes between healthy human individuals. Study-wide findings and caveats: At large depth, rarefaction still showed sorted-subset sequencing to be incomplete.

Sequencing was performed with immunoSEQ multiplex PCR; in TCRdb, only in-frame clones are kept and a portion is missing. The sample consists of approximately 2.4 million clones, more than 90% of them appearing once. A note on this clone: The antigen is undetermined.

Trimming took 1 base from V and 2 from J, leaving 11 bases between them. Germline V lookup: CDR1 SEHNR, CDR2 FQNEAQ (reference sequence). The CDR3 consists of 15 residues. The source is a man younger than 30 in good health. The sequencing input was naive CD4+ T cells sorted from blood. Subset given: CD45RA+ positively selected. This chain connects TRBV7-9 to TRBJ1-1; D is unclear. In DNA form, the CDR3 reads TGTGCCAGCAGCTTAGGGCAGCAAACTAACACTGAAGCTTTCTTT. The encoded protein is CASSLGQQTNTEAFF. The complete variable domain, with remaining parts taken from reference TRBV7-9 and TRBJ1-1, reads DTGVSQNPRHKITKRGQNVTFRCDPISEHNRLYWYRQTLGQGPEFLTYFQNEAQLEKSRLLSDRFSAERPKGSFSTLEIQRTEQGDSAMYLCASSLGQQTNTEAFFGQGTRLTVV.